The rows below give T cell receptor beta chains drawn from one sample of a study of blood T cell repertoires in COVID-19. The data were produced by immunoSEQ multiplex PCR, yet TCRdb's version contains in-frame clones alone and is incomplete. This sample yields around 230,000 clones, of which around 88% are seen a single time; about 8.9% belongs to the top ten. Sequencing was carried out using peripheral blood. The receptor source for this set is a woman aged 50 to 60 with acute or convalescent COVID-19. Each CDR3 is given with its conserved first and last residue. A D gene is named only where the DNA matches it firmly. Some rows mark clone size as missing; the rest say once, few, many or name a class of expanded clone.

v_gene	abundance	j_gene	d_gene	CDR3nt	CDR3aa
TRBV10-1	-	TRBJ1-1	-	TGCGCCAGCAGTGTGGGAGGGGCGAACACTGAAGCTTTCTTT	CASSVGGANTEAFF
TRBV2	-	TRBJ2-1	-	TGTGCCAGCAGACCTAACACCGCCGAGGGTGAGCAGTTCTTC	CASRPNTAEGEQFF
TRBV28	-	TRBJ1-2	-	TGTGCCAGCAGTCCGTTGACAGGAGGTTTCGATCGATCCGATGGCTACACCTTC	CASSPLTGGFDRSDGYTF
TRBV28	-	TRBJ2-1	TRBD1	TGTGCCAGCAGTGCGAGACAGGGGGCTAGCAGCTCCTACAATGAGCAGTTCTTC	CASSARQGASSSYNEQFF
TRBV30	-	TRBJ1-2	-	TGTGCCTGGAGGGCACAGGTCTACTATGGCTACACCTTC	CAWRAQVYYGYTF
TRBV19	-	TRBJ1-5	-	TGTGCCACTTCACTAGGGACTTATCAGCCCCAGCATTTT	CATSLGTYQPQHF
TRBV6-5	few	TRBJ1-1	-	TGTGCCAGCGCTGTCACGGTGAACACTGAAGCTTTCTTT	CASAVTVNTEAFF
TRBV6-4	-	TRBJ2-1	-	TGTGCCAGCAAGGTGAAGGCCTCGGAGATCCCGTTGAATGAGCAGTTCTTC	CASKVKASEIPLNEQFF
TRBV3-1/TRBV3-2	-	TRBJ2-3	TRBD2	TGTGCCAGCAGCCATCCCACCGCTAGCGGAGAAACCACAGATACGCAGTATTTT	CASSHPTASGETTDTQYF
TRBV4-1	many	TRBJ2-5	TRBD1	TGCGCCAGCAGCACGACAGGGCAAGAGACCCAGTACTTC	CASSTTGQETQYF
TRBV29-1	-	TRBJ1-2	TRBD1	TGCAGCGTTACGACAGGGATAGGCTACACCTTC	CSVTTGIGYTF
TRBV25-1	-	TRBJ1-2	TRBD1	TGTGCCAGCAGCCGGGACAGGGGCCTCGGAGGCTACACCTTC	CASSRDRGLGGYTF
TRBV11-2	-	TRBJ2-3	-	TGTGCCAGCACCTCGAGGGTAATTGAAGCCGATACGCAGTATTTT	CASTSRVIEADTQYF
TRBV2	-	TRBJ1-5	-	TGTGCCAGCAGACCGGGGGGGGGCGGAGGACATCAGCCCCAGCATTTT	CASRPGGGGGHQPQHF
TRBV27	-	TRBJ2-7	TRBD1	TGTGCCAGCAGTCCCCCGATGGGACAGGGCTACGAGCAGTACTTC	CASSPPMGQGYEQYF
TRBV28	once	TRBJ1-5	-	TGTGCCAGCAGTTCCTCCCCGGGATTTCAGCCCCAGCATTTT	CASSSSPGFQPQHF
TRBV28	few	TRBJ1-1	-	TGTGCCAGCAGTTCCGGGAACAGTTGGGAAGCTTTCTTT	CASSSGNSWEAFF
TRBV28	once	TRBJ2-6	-	TGTGCCAGCAGACAAAGGGGCGGCTCTGGGGCCAACGTCCTGACTTTC	CASRQRGGSGANVLTF
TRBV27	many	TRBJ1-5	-	TGTGCCAGCAGTTTATCGGGGGGACAGCCCCAGCATTTT	CASSLSGGQPQHF
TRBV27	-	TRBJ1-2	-	TGTGCCAGCAGCCCCTATGGCGGCCTGCTCTATGGCTACACCTTC	CASSPYGGLLYGYTF
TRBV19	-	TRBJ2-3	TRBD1	TGTGCCAGTAGGAACTGGACAGGGAAGGGGACAGATACGCAGTATTTT	CASRNWTGKGTDTQYF
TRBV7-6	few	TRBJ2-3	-	TGTGCCAGCAGCTTAGGACAGACAGATACGCAGTATTTT	CASSLGQTDTQYF
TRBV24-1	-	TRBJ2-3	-	TGTGCCACCAGTGATTTTGGACGGGACACAGATACGCAGTATTTT	CATSDFGRDTDTQYF
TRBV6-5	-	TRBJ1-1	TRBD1	TGTGCCAGCAAACAGGGGACCATGAACACTGAAGCTTTCTTT	CASKQGTMNTEAFF
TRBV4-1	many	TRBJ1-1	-	TGCGCCAGCAGCCAACAGGAATTCGTCGGGAACACTGAAGCTTTCTTT	CASSQQEFVGNTEAFF
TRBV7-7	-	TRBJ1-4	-	TGTGCCAGCAGCTCCCACCTTCGGGAAAAACTGTTTTTT	CASSSHLREKLFF
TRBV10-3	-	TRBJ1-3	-	TGTGCCACTCAGGGTAACTCTGGAAACACCATATATTTT	CATQGNSGNTIYF
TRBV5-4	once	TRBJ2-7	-	TGTGCCAGCAGCTTCGGAGGGGCGGAGCTCTACGAGCAGTACTTC	CASSFGGAELYEQYF
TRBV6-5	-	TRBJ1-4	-	TGTGCCAGCGCCCAGAGCGGGGGGACTAATGAAAAACTGTTTTTT	CASAQSGGTNEKLFF
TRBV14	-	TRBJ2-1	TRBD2	TGTGCCAGCAGCCAGATGATCCCAGGGTCCGGTCTAGCGGCTCAATACTCCTACAATGAGCAGTTCTTC	CASSQMIPGSGLAAQYSYNEQFF
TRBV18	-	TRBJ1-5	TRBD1	TGTGCCAGCTCAACAGGGGGAAGGCAGCCCCAGCATTTT	CASSTGGRQPQHF